This passage covers 10 T cell receptor beta chains from one sample sequenced in a study of OX40 agonist ivuxolimab in advanced cancers. The method was immunoSEQ multiplex PCR; TCRdb's version includes in-frame clones alone and lacks a portion of them. The sample contains tens of thousands of clones, roughly three quarters of which appear only once. This specimen consisted of CD4+ or CD8+ T cells sorted from blood, obtained in a trial of the OX40 agonist ivuxolimab. These receptors were obtained from an adult with an advanced solid tumor such as melanoma, head and neck, liver or kidney cancer.

The chain carries TRBV29-1 and TRBJ1-1; a possible D gene is TRBD1 (5 bases). The CDR3 sequence is 13 residues long. Trimming removed 1 base at V and 5 bases at J, with 11 bases between. Germline values: CDR1 SQVTM, CDR2 ANQGSEA. Here the CDR3 reads CSVEGRRGTEAFF. CDR3 coding DNA: TGCAGCGTTGAAGGACGGAGGGGTACTGAAGCTTTCTTT. The full variable domain, with the rest looked up from reference TRBV29-1 and TRBJ1-1, is SAVISQKPSRDICQRGTSLTIQCQVDSQVTMMFWYRQQPGQSLTLIATANQGSEATYESGFVIDKFPISRPNLTFSTLTVSNMSPEDSSIYLCSVEGRRGTEAFFGQGTRLTVV.

This clone was observed a few times. The chain employs TRBV6-6 and TRBJ2-7, with D uncertain. Trimming removed 6 bases at V and 5 bases at J, with 11 bases between. Per germline, CDR1 MNHNY and CDR2 SVGAGI (reference sequence). The CDR3 consists of 12 residues. The CDR3 loop reads CASRPSAHEQYF. In DNA form, the CDR3 reads TGTGCCAGCAGACCGTCCGCCCACGAGCAGTACTTC.

The V and J genes are TRBV10-3 and TRBJ1-2, with unresolved D. Germline CDR1 is ENHRY and CDR2 is SYGVKD. V gave up 6 bases and J gave up 2 bases, with 13 bases separating them. This CDR3 is built from 14 residues. CDR3 bases: TGTGCCATCAGCCTGCAAGGAGGGAACTATGGCTACACCTTC. Residues: CAISLQGGNYGYTF.

This clone was observed once. The rearrangement links TRBV18 to TRBJ1-3; TRBD1 agrees at 8 bases. This CDR3 is 16 amino acids long. Germline assignment: CDR1 KGHSH and CDR2 LQKENI. The V gene end was trimmed by 3 bases and the J gene end by 4 bases; junction bases not matched to a gene: 8. The CDR3 nucleotides are TGTGCCAGCTCACCGGCGACAGGGGCGAGAGGAAACACCATATATTTT. Translated, it gives CASSPATGARGNTIYF.

The V call is TRBV27, the J call TRBJ2-3; D is ambiguous. Trimming stripped 2 bases from V and 2 bases from J, with 5 bases between. This CDR3 has 13 amino acids. Germline lookup yields CDR1 MNHEY and CDR2 SMNVEV (reference sequence). CDR3 nucleotides: TGTGCCAGCAGTTTAATACTCACAGATACGCAGTATTTT. This translates into CASSLILTDTQYF.

Only one count was recorded for this clone. The J gene is TRBJ1-1, the V gene TRBV27; tentative D call: TRBD1 (6 bases). V lost 0 bases to trimming and J lost 6 bases, with 14 bases between them. This CDR3 has 15 residues. The V gene's germline CDR1 is MNHEY and CDR2 SMNVEV (reference sequence). CDR3 amino acids: CASSLSGQLVSEAFF. The CDR3 DNA reads as TGTGCCAGCAGTTTATCCGGACAGCTGGTGTCTGAAGCTTTCTTT.

This clone occurred a few times. The chain is built from TRBV7-2 and TRBJ1-6; possible D gene TRBD1, 5 bases. The ends were cut back, 6 bases at V and 10 bases at J, with 13 bases in the middle. The CDR3 loop spans 13 amino acids. The germline gives CDR1 SGHTA, CDR2 FQGNSA. The CDR3 reads CASSPPGSSPLHF. CDR3 in DNA: TGTGCCAGCAGTCCGCCAGGGAGCTCACCCCTCCACTTT.

The sample holds a few counts of this clone. This chain links TRBV29-1 with TRBJ1-1, with unresolved D. This CDR3 has 11 residues. Trimming took 4 bases from V and 10 from J, leaving 13 bases between them. Germline values: CDR1 SQVTM, CDR2 ANQGSEA. CDR3 region: CSVVPRAVAFF. The CDR3 nucleotides read TGCAGCGTTGTTCCACGGGCGGTAGCTTTCTTT.

This clone has only one observation. The chain combines TRBV28 with TRBJ1-1; D is unclear. The germline V and J ends were trimmed by 6 bases and 0 bases, with 11 bases remaining between them. The CDR3 runs to 14 residues. Germline CDR1 reads MDHEN; CDR2 reads SYDVKM. CDR3 DNA sequence: TGTGCCAGCAGACGTGGGGATTTGAACACTGAAGCTTTCTTT. Protein product: CASRRGDLNTEAFF.

Here the CDR3 DNA reads TGTGCCAGCAGCCCCCCCCTAGCGGGAGGGCCGAAAACAGATACGCAGTATTTT. It yields the protein CASSPPLAGGPKTDTQYF. The chain links TRBV5-4 to TRBJ2-3; 12 bases map to TRBD2. V lost 4 bases, J lost 3 bases, and 12 bases stayed unmatched. The CDR3 is made up of 18 amino acids. Germline V gene lookup returns CDR1 SGHNT and CDR2 YYREEE (reference sequence).